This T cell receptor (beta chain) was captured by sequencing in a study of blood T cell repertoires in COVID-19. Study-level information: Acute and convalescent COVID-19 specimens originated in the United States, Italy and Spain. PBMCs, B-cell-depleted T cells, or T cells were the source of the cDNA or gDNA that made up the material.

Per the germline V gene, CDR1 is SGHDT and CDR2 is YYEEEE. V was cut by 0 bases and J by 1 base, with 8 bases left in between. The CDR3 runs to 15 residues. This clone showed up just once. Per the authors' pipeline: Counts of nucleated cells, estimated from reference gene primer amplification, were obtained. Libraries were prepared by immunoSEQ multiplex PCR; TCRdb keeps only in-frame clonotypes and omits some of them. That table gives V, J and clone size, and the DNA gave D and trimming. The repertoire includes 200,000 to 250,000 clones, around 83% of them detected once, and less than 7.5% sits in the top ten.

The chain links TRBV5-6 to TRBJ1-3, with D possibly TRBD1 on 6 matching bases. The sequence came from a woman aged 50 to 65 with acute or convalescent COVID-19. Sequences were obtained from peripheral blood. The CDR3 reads CASSLAQGSGNTIYF. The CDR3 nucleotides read TGTGCCAGCAGCTTGGCACAGGGATCTGGAAACACCATATATTTT.